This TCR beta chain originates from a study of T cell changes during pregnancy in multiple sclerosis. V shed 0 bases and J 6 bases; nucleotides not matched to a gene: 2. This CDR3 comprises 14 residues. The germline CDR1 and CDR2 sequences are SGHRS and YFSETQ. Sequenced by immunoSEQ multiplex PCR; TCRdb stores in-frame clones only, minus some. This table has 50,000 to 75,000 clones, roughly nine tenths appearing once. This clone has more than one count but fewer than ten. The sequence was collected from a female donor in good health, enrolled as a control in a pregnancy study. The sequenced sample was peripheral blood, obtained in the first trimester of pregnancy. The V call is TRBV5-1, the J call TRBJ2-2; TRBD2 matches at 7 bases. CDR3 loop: CASSLGLASGELFF. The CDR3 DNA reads TGCGCCAGCAGCTTGGGACTAGCCTCCGGGGAGCTGTTTTTT.